The 6 T cell receptor beta chains below come from one sample, sequenced in a study of T cell responses to AZD1222 COVID-19 vaccine. Sequenced by immunoSEQ multiplex PCR; TCRdb stores in-frame clones only, minus some. In the table there are about 130,000 clones, 70% to 90% of which are singletons. The source material was peripheral blood, sampled on day 0 of AZD1222 vaccination. Source of these receptors: an adult in good health.

The V gene is TRBV11-3, the J gene TRBJ2-2, with D possibly matching TRBD2 (6 bases). Germline CDR1 and CDR2: SGHNT and YENEEA. V shed 5 bases and J shed 3 bases, with 13 bases lying between them. The CDR3 runs 15 residues. The CDR3 DNA reads as TGTGCCAGCAGCCCTAAACGGGACTACACCGGGGAGCTGTTTTTT. This codes for CASSPKRDYTGELFF.

This chain uses TRBV3-1 (or the pseudogene TRBV3-2) with TRBJ1-1, with D perhaps TRBD1 (6 bases). The length of the CDR3 is 14 residues. Germline CDR1 and CDR2: LGHDT and YNNKEL (reference sequence). The V end lost 6 bases, the J end lost 5 bases, and 16 bases lay between the germline ends. The CDR3 sequence: CASRRQGRGTEAFF. The CDR3 DNA is TGTGCCAGCAGACGCCAGGGGAGGGGGACTGAAGCTTTCTTT.

Only one count was recorded for this clone. The V and J genes are TRBV7-2 and TRBJ1-2; D unresolved. In germline, CDR1 is SGHTA, CDR2 FQGNSA. CDR3 length: 16 amino acids. Between the trimmed V and J ends, which lost 4 bases and 0 bases, there was a span of 15 bases. The CDR3 coding sequence is TGTGCCAGCAGCTCTCGGGTCTTCCTTACTAACTATGGCTACACCTTC. This encodes CASSSRVFLTNYGYTF.

This clone was recorded a few times. The chain combines TRBV28 with TRBJ1-5; TRBD1 is a possible D gene (6 bases). The ends were cut back, 5 bases at V and 6 bases at J, with 26 bases in the middle. The CDR3 sequence is 18 residues long. The germline gives CDR1 MDHEN, CDR2 SYDVKM. The CDR3 spells CASSPKIGPVLRGQPQHF. CDR3 nucleotide sequence: TGTGCCAGCAGTCCAAAGATAGGTCCTGTTCTCAGGGGTCAGCCCCAGCATTTT.

Written as DNA, the CDR3 is TGTGCCAGCAGTTCCGTTCGACAGGGGAGGGGATATGGCTACACCTTC. Encoded protein: CASSSVRQGRGYGYTF. The chain links TRBV6-5 to TRBJ1-2; 8 nucleotides line up with TRBD1. The CDR3 has 16 amino acids. Germline trimming cut 4 bases from V and 5 bases from J; bases unmatched to any gene: 12. Germline values: CDR1 MNHEY, CDR2 SVGAGI.

This chain connects TRBV3-1 (or the pseudogene TRBV3-2) to TRBJ2-1, with 9 positions matching TRBD2. The CDR3 is 19 amino acids. Germline V gene sequence: CDR1 LGHDT, CDR2 YNNKEL (reference sequence). V shed 2 bases and J 0 bases; nucleotides not matched to a gene: 11. CDR3 loop: CASSQRLADVSSSYNEQFF. CDR3 nucleotide sequence: TGTGCCAGCAGCCAACGACTAGCGGACGTTTCGAGCTCCTACAATGAGCAGTTCTTC.